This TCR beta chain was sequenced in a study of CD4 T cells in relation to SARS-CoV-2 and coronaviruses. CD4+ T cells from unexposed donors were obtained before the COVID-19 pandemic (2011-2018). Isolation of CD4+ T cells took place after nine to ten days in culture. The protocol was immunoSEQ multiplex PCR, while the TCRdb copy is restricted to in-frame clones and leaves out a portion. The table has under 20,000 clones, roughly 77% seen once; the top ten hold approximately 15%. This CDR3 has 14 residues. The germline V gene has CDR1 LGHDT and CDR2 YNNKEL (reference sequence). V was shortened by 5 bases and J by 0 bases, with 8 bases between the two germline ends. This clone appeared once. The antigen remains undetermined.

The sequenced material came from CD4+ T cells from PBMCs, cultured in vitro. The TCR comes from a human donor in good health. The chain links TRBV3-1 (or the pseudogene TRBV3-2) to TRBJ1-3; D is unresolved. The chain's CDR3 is CASSLRSSGNTIYF. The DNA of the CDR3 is TGTGCCAGCAGCTTACGGAGCTCTGGAAACACCATATATTTT.